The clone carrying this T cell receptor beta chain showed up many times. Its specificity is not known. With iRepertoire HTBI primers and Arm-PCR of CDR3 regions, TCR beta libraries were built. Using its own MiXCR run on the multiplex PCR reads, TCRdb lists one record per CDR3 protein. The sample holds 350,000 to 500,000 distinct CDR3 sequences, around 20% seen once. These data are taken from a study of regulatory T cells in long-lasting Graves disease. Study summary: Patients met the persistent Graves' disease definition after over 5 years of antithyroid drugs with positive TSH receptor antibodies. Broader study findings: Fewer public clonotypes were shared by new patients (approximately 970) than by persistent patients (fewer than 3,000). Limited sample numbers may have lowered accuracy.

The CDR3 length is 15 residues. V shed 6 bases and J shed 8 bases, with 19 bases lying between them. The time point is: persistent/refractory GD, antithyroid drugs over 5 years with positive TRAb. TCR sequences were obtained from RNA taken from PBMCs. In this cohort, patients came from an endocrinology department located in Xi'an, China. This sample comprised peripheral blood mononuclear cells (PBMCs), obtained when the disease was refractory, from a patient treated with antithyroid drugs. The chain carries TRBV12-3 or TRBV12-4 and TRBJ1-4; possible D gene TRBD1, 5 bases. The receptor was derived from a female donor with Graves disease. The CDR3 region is CASRSLRGGEEKLFF. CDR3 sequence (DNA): TGTGCCAGCAGAAGCCTCCGGGGGGGAGAAGAAAAACTGTTTTTT.